What follows are 22 T cell receptor beta chains derived from one specimen sequenced in a study of CD8+ T cells in alopecia areata. Following RNA extraction, reverse transcription yielded cDNA that acted as the sequencing template. Assay used: immunoSEQ multiplex PCR; TCRdb lists only in-frame clones, some missing. The data show approximately 200,000 clones, 45% to 75% seen once. Specified treatment: oral pan-JAK inhibitor, 5-10 mg twice daily. The sample here was CD4+ T cells sorted from blood, taken at week 4, from a patient treated with tofacitinib. Receptors were obtained from a human donor with alopecia areata.

This clone was seen a handful of times. The chain uses TRBV5-1 and TRBJ2-2; 7 bases align to TRBD1. This CDR3 contains 15 residues. Germline V lookup: CDR1 SGHRS, CDR2 YFSETQ. The ends lost 3 bases at V and 1 base at J; junction bases unmatched: 3. CDR3 loop: CASSYGTENTGELFF. CDR3 nucleotide sequence: TGCGCCAGCAGCTACGGGACAGAGAACACCGGGGAGCTGTTTTTT.

The sample holds a few counts of this clone. The chain combines TRBV29-1 with TRBJ2-5; 9 bases fit TRBD1. The germline CDR1 and CDR2 sequences are SQVTM and ANQGSEA. This CDR3 is built from 16 residues. Trimming removed 5 bases from V and 4 bases from J; junction bases left unmatched: 14. CDR3 sequence reads: CSVPYRDRVVGETQYF. The CDR3 nucleotides read TGCAGCGTTCCATACCGGGACAGGGTCGTCGGAGAGACCCAGTACTTC. Variable domain in full (rest from reference TRBV29-1 and TRBJ2-5): SAVISQKPSRDICQRGTSLTIQCQVDSQVTMMFWYRQQPGQSLTLIATANQGSEATYESGFVIDKFPISRPNLTFSTLTVSNMSPEDSSIYLCSVPYRDRVVGETQYFGPGTRLLVL.

The table lists this clone with a few counts. Other DNA sequences in the sample encode the same CDR3. The chain is built from TRBV29-1 and TRBJ1-5; D is possibly TRBD1 (5 bases). V was trimmed by 4 bases and J by 4 bases, leaving 5 bases between them. The CDR3 sequence is 11 residues long. Germline V CDR1 and CDR2: SQVTM, ANQGSEA. CDR3 bases: TGCAGCGTTGGGGGGAATCAGCCCCAGCATTTT. This sequence encodes CSVGGNQPQHF. Drawing the rest from reference TRBV29-1 and TRBJ1-5, the complete variable domain is SAVISQKPSRDICQRGTSLTIQCQVDSQVTMMFWYRQQPGQSLTLIATANQGSEATYESGFVIDKFPISRPNLTFSTLTVSNMSPEDSSIYLCSVGGNQPQHFGDGTRLSIL.

In this sample, this clone turned up a few times. This chain uses TRBV29-1 with TRBJ1-1; D is ambiguous. CDR3 length equals 12 residues. The V end was cut by 7 bases, the J end by 5 bases, with 14 bases between. Germline assignment: CDR1 SQVTM and CDR2 ANQGSEA. DNA for the CDR3: TGCAGCGGAGGTTGGGAGGAGACTGAAGCTTTCTTT. Residues: CSGGWEETEAFF. Looking up the rest from reference TRBV29-1 and TRBJ1-1 gives the full variable domain: SAVISQKPSRDICQRGTSLTIQCQVDSQVTMMFWYRQQPGQSLTLIATANQGSEATYESGFVIDKFPISRPNLTFSTLTVSNMSPEDSSIYLCSGGWEETEAFFGQGTRLTVV.

This clone has only a few counts. V and J are TRBV29-1 and TRBJ2-7; 12 bases agree with TRBD1. CDR3 length: 14 amino acids. V lost 7 bases to trimming and J lost 7 bases; unmatched junction nucleotides: 11. The germline gives CDR1 SQVTM, CDR2 ANQGSEA. The CDR3 DNA sequence: TGCAGCGCCAAACCGGGACAGGGGGCCGAAGAGCAGTACTTC. As protein: CSAKPGQGAEEQYF.

The table lists this clone with a few counts. V is TRBV6-1 and J is TRBJ1-5, with D perhaps matching TRBD1 (6 bases). V lost 1 base and J lost 0, with 16 bases in between. CDR1 is MNHNS and CDR2 is SASEGT in the germline V gene. CDR3 length: 18 amino acids. The CDR3 reads CASSEDSWQGYSNQPQHF. Written as DNA, the CDR3 is TGTGCCAGCAGTGAAGATAGTTGGCAGGGGTATAGCAATCAGCCCCAGCATTTT.

CDR3 DNA: TGCAGCGTTGTGTGGGCGGACAGGGGTAGTACCGGGGAGCTGTTTTTT. Protein product: CSVVWADRGSTGELFF. This rearrangement joins TRBV29-1 to TRBJ2-2; 9 bases map to TRBD1. Germline loops: CDR1 SQVTM, CDR2 ANQGSEA. V was pared by 4 bases and J by 5 bases, with 11 bases of the junction left unmatched. The CDR3 is 16 amino acids.

This chain connects TRBV5-1 to TRBJ2-7; TRBD1 matches 10 bases. Per the germline V gene, CDR1 is SGHRS and CDR2 is YFSETQ. The CDR3 runs to 14 residues. V lost 6 bases to trimming and J lost 4 bases; unmatched junction nucleotides: 7. The CDR3 spells CASNSGQGTYEQYF. In DNA form, the CDR3 reads TGCGCCAGCAACTCGGGACAGGGGACGTACGAGCAGTACTTC.

The sample holds a few counts of this clone. The chain recombines TRBV25-1 with TRBJ2-1; D not certain. Trimming took off 5 bases at V and 6 bases at J, with 17 bases between the two ends. Germline V CDR1 and CDR2: MGHDK, SYGVNS. CDR3 size: 15 residues. The CDR3 coding sequence is TGTGCCAGCAGTAAACAGTTCGGACGAGGCAATGAGCAGTTCTTC. This sequence encodes CASSKQFGRGNEQFF.

This chain connects TRBV7-2 to TRBJ2-6, with D maybe TRBD2 (6 bases). With 7 bases removed from V and 0 bases from J, the gap between germline ends came to 19 bases. This CDR3 has 18 amino acids. Germline values: CDR1 SGHTA, CDR2 FQGNSA. The CDR3 here is CASMRMGGVTSGANVLTF. CDR3 DNA: TGTGCCAGCATGCGCATGGGCGGGGTTACCTCTGGGGCCAACGTCCTGACTTTC.

The chain has TRBV29-1 and TRBJ1-2, with D possibly matching TRBD1 (5 bases). The V end was cut by 6 bases, the J end by 8 bases, with 22 bases between. CDR3 size: 14 residues. Germline values: CDR1 SQVTM, CDR2 ANQGSEA. This CDR3 reads CSVSGRDGGLGYTF. CDR3 bases: TGCAGCGTATCGGGTAGGGACGGAGGACTAGGCTACACCTTC.

The chain joins TRBV20-1 to TRBJ2-3, with D uncertain. Trimming removed 0 bases at V and 10 bases at J, with 8 bases between. CDR1 and CDR2 from the germline V gene are DFQATT and SNEGSKA (reference sequence). The CDR3 has 11 amino acids. The CDR3 sequence is CSAREGKAQYF. As DNA, the CDR3 is TGCAGTGCTAGAGAGGGCAAAGCGCAGTATTTT.

Here the CDR3 DNA reads TGCGCCAGCAGCCTGGACAGATCCAGTCCGCCCACTGAAGCTTTCTTT. Its translation is CASSLDRSSPPTEAFF. V gene TRBV4-3 combines with J gene TRBJ1-1; possible D gene TRBD1, 6 bases. Germline V gene lookup returns CDR1 LGHNA and CDR2 YSLEER. V shed 4 bases and J shed 4 bases, with 19 bases lying between them. The CDR3 extends over 16 amino acids.

The chain links TRBV4-2 to TRBJ2-3; TRBD2 matches 8 bases. V shed 0 bases and J 2 bases; nucleotides not matched to a gene: 4. Germline CDR1 LGHNA, CDR2 YNFKEQ. The CDR3 extends over 16 amino acids. The CDR3 here is CASSQDRGGPTDTQYF. The CDR3 nucleotides read TGTGCCAGCAGCCAAGATCGGGGGGGCCCCACAGATACGCAGTATTTT.

The chain couples TRBV4-1 to TRBJ1-6; 8 positions agree with TRBD1. The CDR3 is 15 residues long. J gave up 5 bases and V 2 bases, and 2 bases lay outside the gene matches. Germline CDR1 and CDR2: MGHRA and YSYEKL. Here the CDR3 DNA reads TGCGCCAGCAGCCAAAGACAGGGGAATAATTCACCCCTCCACTTT. Its protein is CASSQRQGNNSPLHF.

The rearrangement links TRBV5-4 to TRBJ2-5, with 8 positions matching TRBD2. J was trimmed by 5 bases and V by 4 bases; bases with no gene match: 10. The CDR3 is 15 amino acids. Germline V gene lookup returns CDR1 SGHNT and CDR2 YYREEE (reference sequence). The CDR3 sequence is CASSHRGGMEETQYF. The CDR3 DNA is TGTGCCAGCAGCCATCGGGGGGGCATGGAGGAGACCCAGTACTTC. Full variable domain (outside the CDR3, taken from reference TRBV5-4 and TRBJ2-5): ETGVTQSPTHLIKTRGQQVTLRCSSQSGHNTVSWYQQALGQGPQFIFQYYREEENGRGNFPPRFSGLQFPNYSSELNVNALELDDSALYLCASSHRGGMEETQYFGPGTRLLVL.

The genes are TRBV30 and TRBJ2-5; 9 nucleotides agree with TRBD2. The germline V gene has CDR1 GTSNPN and CDR2 SVGIG (reference sequence). The CDR3 spans 15 residues. Trimming cost V 3 bases and J 4 bases; bases outside gene matches: 9. In nucleotides, the CDR3 is TGTGCCTGGAGAGAGGGAGTAGCGGGGGCAGAGACCCAGTACTTC. It encodes CAWREGVAGAETQYF.

The rearrangement joins TRBV30 to TRBJ2-7; TRBD1 agrees at 12 bases. The CDR3 is 15 residues long. The V gene end was trimmed by 5 bases and the J gene end by 2 bases; junction bases not matched to a gene: 7. Per the germline V gene, CDR1 is GTSNPN and CDR2 is SVGIG (reference sequence). The CDR3 DNA follows: TGTGCCTGGGGGACAGGGGGCTCCGCTACCTACGAGCAGTACTTC. Translated, it gives CAWGTGGSATYEQYF.

This clone was observed a few times. This chain joins TRBV19 and TRBJ2-4; TRBD1 might be the D (5 bases). V gave up 6 bases and J gave up 9 bases, with 18 bases separating them. Germline V lookup: CDR1 LNHDA, CDR2 SQIVND (reference sequence). CDR3 length: 14 residues. CDR3: CASSLRVQTAIQYF. The CDR3 region has the DNA TGTGCCAGTAGCCTCCGGGTCCAGACAGCCATTCAGTACTTC.

This chain joins TRBV29-1 and TRBJ1-1; maybe TRBD1 (5 bases). The CDR3 runs to 12 residues. Per the germline V gene, CDR1 is SQVTM and CDR2 is ANQGSEA. V lost 7 bases and J 10 bases, leaving 19 bases between the germline ends. The CDR3 sequence: CSASQGTGRAFF. The CDR3 DNA is TGCAGCGCTTCACAAGGGACCGGGAGAGCTTTCTTT.

The chain recombines TRBV15 with TRBJ2-7, with TRBD1 matching 7 bases. Germline CDR1 and CDR2: LNHNV and YYDKDF (reference sequence). J lost 2 bases, V lost 2 bases, and 3 bases had no gene match. There are 14 residues in the CDR3. The CDR3 protein is CATSRSDRAYEQYF. CDR3 sequence (DNA): TGTGCCACCAGCAGATCCGACAGGGCCTACGAGCAGTACTTC. The full variable domain, rest sourced from reference TRBV15 and TRBJ2-7, is DAMVIQNPRYQVTQFGKPVTLSCSQTLNHNVMYWYQQKSSQAPKLLFHYYDKDFNNEADTPDNFQSRRPNTSFCFLDIRSPGLGDTAMYLCATSRSDRAYEQYFGPGTRLTVT.

This chain joins TRBV30 and TRBJ1-1; 7 bases agree with TRBD1. Trimming cost V 4 bases and J 3 bases; bases outside gene matches: 5. CDR1 is GTSNPN and CDR2 is SVGIG in the germline V gene (reference sequence). This CDR3 has 13 residues. The CDR3 DNA reads TGTGCCTGGAAGGGACAGCCCGACACTGAAGCTTTCTTT. This codes for CAWKGQPDTEAFF.